The present T cell receptor beta chain was sequenced within a study of breast tumors, draining lymph nodes, adjacent tissues. As for this clonotype: The target antigen is unknown. A much larger clone lies one base from this, so it may be a read error.

Regarding the study as a whole: Data only fit, rather than demonstrated, lymph node origin of most tumor T cells. Tumor repertoires ranked between lymph nodes and nontumor tissue in diversity, with V and J gene preferences.

MiXCR, applied by TCRdb to the multiplex PCR reads, yields one record per CDR3 protein. The profile shows approximately 52,000 distinct CDR3 sequences, roughly two fifths of them singletons. The CDR3 spans 14 residues. V gave up 4 bases and J gave up 4 bases, with 10 bases separating them. Germline lookup yields CDR1 MGHRA and CDR2 YSYEKL. This sequence originates from a female donor with breast cancer. Some clones in this sample may be carry-over from other donors' samples. The specimen was breast tumor tissue. The chain links TRBV4-1 to TRBJ1-4; D gene ambiguous. The CDR3 spells CASSPMGFNEKLFF. The CDR3 nucleotides are TGCGCCAGCAGCCCCATGGGGTTTAATGAAAAACTGTTTTTT.